These 29 T cell receptor beta chains share one sample of origin, sequenced in a study of response to subunit inactivated influenza vaccine. Via MiXCR, TCRdb re-called the RT-PCR reads, giving one row per CDR3 protein. The sample contains about 700,000 distinct CDR3 sequences, more than 11% of which appear only once. Source: PBMCs from blood, taken around 14 days before vaccination. These receptors originate from a man aged 45-60 years who received an inactivated influenza vaccine.

This clonotype showed up many times. The chain combines TRBV5-6 with TRBJ2-7; TRBD1 might be the D (5 bases). The CDR3 spans 16 residues. Trimming left V 0 bases short and J 2 bases short, with 15 bases between. Germline V gene lookup returns CDR1 SGHDT and CDR2 YYEEEE. The CDR3 sequence: CASSLDIRAGAYEQYF. The CDR3, as DNA: TGTGCCAGCAGCTTGGACATCAGGGCAGGAGCCTACGAGCAGTACTTC.

The V gene is TRBV10-1, the J gene TRBJ2-7; TRBD1 matches at 7 bases. The CDR3 runs 16 residues. Germline V gene data show CDR1 as WNHNN and CDR2 as SYGVQD (reference sequence). Losses at the gene ends were 2 bases for V and 6 bases for J; bases not matched to a gene: 13. The CDR3 here is CASSEDRVAAIGEQYF. The CDR3 DNA reads as TGCGCCAGCAGTGAGGACAGGGTGGCGGCGATTGGCGAGCAGTACTTC.

The chain couples TRBV25-1 to TRBJ1-2; D remains unclear. This CDR3 is built from 13 residues. V lost 0 bases to trimming and J lost 7 bases, with 9 bases between them. Germline CDR1 reads MGHDK; CDR2 reads SYGVNS. CDR3 residues: CASSEYRSSGYTF. CDR3 DNA: TGTGCCAGCAGTGAATATCGGAGCTCTGGCTACACCTTC.

The chain links TRBV20-1 to TRBJ2-2; 12 positions agree with TRBD2. The CDR3 is 17 amino acids. The V and J ends lost 0 bases and 7 bases, in that order; junction bases with no gene match: 9. Germline CDR1 reads DFQATT; CDR2 reads SNEGSKA (reference sequence). For the CDR3, the DNA is TGCAGTGCTAGAGATTTCCTAGCGGGGGGGGACGGCGGGGAGCTGTTTTTT. This codes for CSARDFLAGGDGGELFF.

Of note for this clonotype: One base away lies a much larger clone, so this may be a sequencing read error. The CDR3 does not close with the conserved phenylalanine or tryptophan, likely indicating a read error. The V gene is TRBV4-3, the J gene TRBJ2-2, with 8 bases lining up with TRBD2. CDR1 is LGHNA and CDR2 is YSLEER in the germline V gene. The CDR3 consists of 13 residues. V lost 3 bases and J lost 10; bases outside the gene matches: 4. This chain's CDR3 is CASSHRGGEELFS. The CDR3 region has the DNA TGCGCCAGCAGCCACCGGGGGGGTGAGGAGCTGTTTTCT.

V gene TRBV6-5 combines with J gene TRBJ2-2; D is possibly TRBD1 (6 bases). V was pared by 4 bases and J by 5 bases, with 17 bases between. The CDR3 is 16 amino acids. In germline, CDR1 is MNHEY, CDR2 SVGAGI. CDR3 protein: CASSFFPGVGTGELFF. The CDR3 DNA sequence: TGTGCCAGCAGTTTTTTTCCAGGGGTCGGTACCGGGGAGCTGTTTTTT.

V is TRBV15 and J is TRBJ2-7, with a tentative D call TRBD2 (6 bases). CDR3 size: 16 residues. Looked up from germline, CDR1 is LNHNV and CDR2 is YYDKDF (reference sequence). Trimming pared 3 bases from V and 0 bases from J, leaving 15 bases between. The CDR3 bases are TGTGCCACCAGCAGGTTAGCAGCGGGCGTCTCCTACGAGCAGTACTTC. Translation: CATSRLAAGVSYEQYF.

This rearrangement joins TRBV18 to TRBJ2-1; the match to TRBD2 covers 7 bases. V trimming: 6 bases; J trimming: 5 bases; junction bases outside the gene matches: 7. Per germline, CDR1 KGHSH and CDR2 LQKENI. The CDR3 is 14 residues long. Here the CDR3 reads CASSSGTTNNEQFF. CDR3 nucleotides: TGTGCCAGCTCGTCCGGGACTACCAACAATGAGCAGTTCTTC.

The rearrangement uses TRBV20-1 and TRBJ1-1, with D uncertain. The CDR3 spans 14 residues. Trimming stripped 1 base from V and 0 bases from J, with 9 bases between. CDR1 and CDR2 from the germline V gene are DFQATT and SNEGSKA (reference sequence). Here the CDR3 reads CSARVGILNTEAFF. The CDR3 DNA is TGCAGTGCTAGAGTGGGTATTCTGAACACTGAAGCTTTCTTT.

This clonotype was found many times. This sequence joins TRBV5-5 and TRBJ2-4; 9 positions agree with TRBD1. This CDR3 has 16 residues. Germline CDR1 reads SGHKS; CDR2 reads YYEKEE (reference sequence). V was pared by 1 base and J by 8 bases, with 10 bases of the junction left unmatched. Here the CDR3 DNA reads TGTGCCAGCAGCTTGATCGGGGGGACAGGGAAGGACATTCAGTACTTC. Its protein product is CASSLIGGTGKDIQYF.

This chain joins TRBV20-1 and TRBJ2-3, with a weak D call TRBD2 (6 bases). The CDR3 has 14 amino acids. V gave up 6 bases and J gave up 4 bases, with 17 bases separating them. Germline assignment: CDR1 DFQATT and CDR2 SNEGSKA (reference sequence). CDR3: CSASENSGADTQYF. The CDR3 DNA reads as TGCAGTGCCTCGGAGAATTCGGGGGCAGATACGCAGTATTTT.

In its sample, this clonotype was seen a few times. The V call is TRBV7-8, the J call TRBJ2-3; tentatively, D is TRBD2 (6 bases). This CDR3 is built from 19 residues. V shed 1 base and J shed 3 bases, with 23 bases lying between them. Per the germline V gene, CDR1 is SGHVS and CDR2 is FQNEAQ. CDR3 sequence reads: CASSLVVGVAGGATDTQYF. CDR3 in DNA: TGTGCCAGCAGCTTAGTGGTAGGGGTCGCGGGCGGGGCAACAGATACGCAGTATTTT.

The genes are TRBV20-1 and TRBJ2-3; D possibly matches TRBD1 or TRBD2 (5 bases each). Trimming left V 0 bases short and J 0 bases short, with 25 bases between. The CDR3 runs 20 residues. Germline CDR1 reads DFQATT; CDR2 reads SNEGSKA (reference sequence). This chain's CDR3 is CSARDLFGASRLPSTDTQYF. The CDR3 coding sequence is TGCAGTGCTAGAGATCTATTCGGGGCTAGCCGCCTACCTAGCACAGATACGCAGTATTTT.

A few counts support this clonotype. The V gene is TRBV28, the J gene TRBJ1-1, with no clear D. The CDR3 has 12 amino acids. Trimming pared 4 bases from V and 7 bases from J, leaving 10 bases between. Germline loops: CDR1 MDHEN, CDR2 SYDVKM. In nucleotides, the CDR3 is TGTGCCAGCAGTTCTGGTACCCTTGAAGCTTTCTTT. Residues: CASSSGTLEAFF.

This clonotype has only a few counts. The chain uses TRBV7-2 and TRBJ2-7, with D possibly TRBD2 on 6 matching bases. The CDR3 runs 15 residues. Per germline, CDR1 SGHTA and CDR2 FQGNSA. The V end was cut by 1 base, the J end by 3 bases, with 13 bases between. The DNA of the CDR3 is TGTGCCAGCAGCTTAGGGTCCGGGAGCTTCTACGAGCAGTACTTC. Translated, it gives CASSLGSGSFYEQYF.

This clonotype was detected only a few times. CDR3 region: CASSHIKPDAGGTQYF. CDR3 bases: TGCGCCAGCAGTCATATCAAACCGGACGCCGGAGGGACCCAGTACTTC. The chain is built from TRBV5-1 and TRBJ2-5; D possibly corresponds to TRBD2 (5 bases). The CDR3 is 16 amino acids. Germline V gives CDR1 SGHRS, CDR2 YFSETQ. Between the trimmed V and J ends, which lost 5 bases and 7 bases, there was a span of 24 bases.

The chain is built from TRBV2 and TRBJ1-4; D uncertain. Trimming removed 4 bases at V and 5 bases at J, with 14 bases between. Germline lookup yields CDR1 SNHLY and CDR2 FYNNEI. The CDR3 runs 15 residues. The CDR3 loop reads CASSARRLRNEKLFF. The CDR3 coding sequence is TGTGCCAGCAGTGCCCGGAGGCTAAGGAATGAAAAACTGTTTTTT.

J is TRBJ2-5 and V is TRBV7-8; TRBD2 might be the D (7 bases). V gave up 4 bases and J gave up 4 bases, with 13 bases separating them. Germline CDR1 is SGHVS and CDR2 is FQNEAQ. The CDR3 runs 14 residues. The CDR3 DNA is TGTGCCAGCAGCTGGGGGGGCCCTTTAGAGACCCAGTACTTC. Translated, it gives CASSWGGPLETQYF.

This clonotype was detected a few times. The chain uses TRBV25-1 and TRBJ2-2; 10 positions match TRBD2. Per germline, CDR1 MGHDK and CDR2 SYGVNS. The CDR3 totals 15 residues. The trim removed 5 bases at V and 5 bases at J, leaving 5 bases unmatched. The CDR3 is CASSRAGLATGELFF. The CDR3 DNA is TGTGCCAGCAGTCGGGCGGGACTAGCGACCGGGGAGCTGTTTTTT.

The chain links TRBV7-8 to TRBJ2-1; 10 nucleotides agree with TRBD2. This CDR3 is 17 amino acids long. From germline, CDR1 is SGHVS and CDR2 FQNEAQ. V was clipped by 3 bases and J by 4 bases; unmatched bases: 9. For the CDR3, the DNA is TGTGCCAGCAGCTTTGACCCTAGCGGGAGTAAATACAATGAGCAGTTCTTC. Its translation is CASSFDPSGSKYNEQFF.

A few counts support this clonotype. This rearrangement joins TRBV20-1 to TRBJ2-7; TRBD2 matches 7 bases. V gave up 6 bases and J gave up 2 bases; unmatched junction bases: 10. Germline V lookup: CDR1 DFQATT, CDR2 SNEGSKA (reference sequence). The length of the CDR3 is 14 residues. CDR3 nucleotides: TGCAGTGCATCTGGGCTAGCGGACGCCTACGAGCAGTACTTC. Amino acids: CSASGLADAYEQYF.

This chain connects TRBV6-1 to TRBJ1-5, with 9 bases matching TRBD1. Losses at the gene ends were 6 bases for V and 1 base for J; bases not matched to a gene: 4. This CDR3 has 15 residues. Germline V gene data show CDR1 as MNHNS and CDR2 as SASEGT. The DNA for the CDR3 is TGTGCCAGCAGCTGGACAGGGGTCAGCAATCAGCCCCAGCATTTT. This translates into CASSWTGVSNQPQHF.

The chain couples TRBV5-5 to TRBJ2-7; the match to TRBD2 covers 7 bases. With 1 base clipped from V and 5 bases from J, the junction kept 15 bases outside the gene matches. The CDR3 is 17 amino acids. CDR1 is SGHKS, CDR2 YYEKEE, per germline (reference sequence). CDR3 in amino acids: CASSLSLTKLAWDEQYF. The CDR3 DNA follows: TGTGCCAGCAGCTTGTCTTTGACAAAACTAGCGTGGGACGAGCAGTACTTC. Filled out from reference TRBV5-5 and TRBJ2-7, the complete variable domain reads DAGVTQSPTHLIKTRGQQVTLRCSPISGHKSVSWYQQVLGQGPQFIFQYYEKEERGRGNFPDRFSARQFPNYSSELNVNALLLGDSALYLCASSLSLTKLAWDEQYFGPGTRLTVT.

J is TRBJ2-3 and V is TRBV6-2 or TRBV6-3; tentative D call: TRBD1 (6 bases). The CDR3 totals 15 residues. CDR1 is MNHEY, CDR2 SVGEGT, per germline. Trimming shortened V by 6 bases and J by 2 bases, and 15 bases separated the two germline ends. The DNA for the CDR3 is TGTGCCAGCAGGACGGACAGCGGAGTCACAGATACGCAGTATTTT. Its translation is CASRTDSGVTDTQYF.

This clonotype has a handful of counts. This chain links TRBV6-1 with TRBJ1-4; TRBD1 agrees at 10 bases. The CDR3 is 16 residues long. With V trimmed by 6 bases and J by 7 bases, 11 bases remained unmatched. Germline CDR1 MNHNS, CDR2 SASEGT. The CDR3 is CASSGGQGYGGEKLFF. The CDR3 DNA reads TGTGCCAGCAGCGGGGGACAGGGGTACGGTGGTGAAAAACTGTTTTTT.

In this sample, this clonotype turned up a few times. The gene calls are TRBV9 and TRBJ2-2; no clear D gene. The CDR3 has 13 residues. Between the trimmed V and J ends, which lost 1 base and 6 bases, there was a span of 7 bases. CDR1 and CDR2 from the germline V gene are SGDLS and YYNGEE. The CDR3 protein is CASSVTSSGELFF. CDR3 DNA sequence: TGTGCCAGCAGCGTAACATCTTCCGGGGAGCTGTTTTTT.

This clonotype was observed a handful of times. The chain has TRBV15 and TRBJ2-5; D is tentatively TRBD1 or TRBD2 (5 bases each). The CDR3 is 15 residues long. Germline V gene sequence: CDR1 LNHNV, CDR2 YYDKDF (reference sequence). The ends were cut back, 5 bases at V and 2 bases at J, with 15 bases in the middle. The CDR3 DNA sequence: TGTGCCACCAGCTGGGGACCAAAACCACAAGAGACCCAGTACTTC. Its protein product is CATSWGPKPQETQYF.

The rearrangement joins TRBV27 to TRBJ2-7; D gene unclear. Germline CDR1 MNHEY, CDR2 SMNVEV (reference sequence). This CDR3 is built from 15 residues. Trimming cost V 2 bases and J 3 bases, with 14 bases left between them. CDR3 bases: TGTGCCAGCAGTTTAAGTTTAGGTGGATTCTACGAGCAGTACTTC. It yields the protein CASSLSLGGFYEQYF.

The CDR3 region is CASSYASAVGETQYF. Written as DNA, the CDR3 is TGTGCCAGCAGTTACGCTAGCGCGGTGGGAGAGACCCAGTACTTC. This chain links TRBV6-5 with TRBJ2-5; D perhaps matches TRBD2 (6 bases). The germline V gene encodes CDR1 MNHEY and CDR2 SVGAGI. The CDR3 is made up of 15 amino acids. Trimming shortened V by 2 bases and J by 4 bases, and 14 bases separated the two germline ends.